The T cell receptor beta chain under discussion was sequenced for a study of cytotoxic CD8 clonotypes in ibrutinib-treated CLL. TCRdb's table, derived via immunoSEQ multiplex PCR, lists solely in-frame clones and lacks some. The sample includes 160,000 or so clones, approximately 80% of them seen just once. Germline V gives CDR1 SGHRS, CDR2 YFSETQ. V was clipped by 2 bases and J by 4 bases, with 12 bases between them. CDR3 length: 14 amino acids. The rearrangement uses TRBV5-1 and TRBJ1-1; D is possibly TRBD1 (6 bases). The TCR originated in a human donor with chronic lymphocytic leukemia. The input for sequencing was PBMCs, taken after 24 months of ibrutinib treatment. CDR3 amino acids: CASSLGGPVTEAFF. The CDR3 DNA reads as TGCGCCAGCAGCTTAGGGGGTCCGGTCACTGAAGCTTTCTTT.